In its sample, the clone carrying this TCR beta chain was seen a few times. Its antigen is unidentified. The germline V gene encodes CDR1 MGHRA and CDR2 YSYEKL. The CDR3 runs 12 residues. Trimming took off 10 bases at V and 5 bases at J, with 11 bases between the two ends. The data were obtained in a study of beta chain features in type 1 diabetes. Expressed TCRB transcripts were sequenced because the entire RNA isolate underwent reverse transcription. Profiling relied on immunoSEQ multiplex PCR, and the TCRdb table lists in-frame clones only, not all of them. The sample records approximately 200,000 clones, roughly 9.6% being singletons. Notes on the study in general: More deletions and fewer insertions at VDJ junctions were found in patients with type 1 diabetes.

The sequenced material came from naive CD4+ T cells from blood. The TCR comes from a woman aged 18-30 years in good health. The chain joins TRBV4-1 to TRBJ1-4, with TRBD1 as a possible D gene (5 bases). DNA of the CDR3: TGCGCCACGTCGAGACAGAATGAAAAACTGTTTTTT. Protein sequence: CATSRQNEKLFF.